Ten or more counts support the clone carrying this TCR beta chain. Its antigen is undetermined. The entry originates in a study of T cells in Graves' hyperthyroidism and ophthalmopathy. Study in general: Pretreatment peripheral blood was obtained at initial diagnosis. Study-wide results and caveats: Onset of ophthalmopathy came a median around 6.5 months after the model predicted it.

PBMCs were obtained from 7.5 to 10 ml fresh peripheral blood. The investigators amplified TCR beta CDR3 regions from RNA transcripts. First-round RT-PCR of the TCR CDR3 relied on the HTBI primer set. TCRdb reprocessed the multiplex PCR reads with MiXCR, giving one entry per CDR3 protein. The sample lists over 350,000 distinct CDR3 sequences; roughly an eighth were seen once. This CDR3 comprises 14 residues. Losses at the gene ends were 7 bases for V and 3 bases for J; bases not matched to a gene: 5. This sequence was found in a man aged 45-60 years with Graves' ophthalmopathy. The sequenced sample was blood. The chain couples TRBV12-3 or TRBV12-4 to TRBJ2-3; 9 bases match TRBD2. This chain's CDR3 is CASTPSGITDTQYF. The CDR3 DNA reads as TGTGCCAGCACTCCTAGCGGGATAACAGATACGCAGTATTTT.